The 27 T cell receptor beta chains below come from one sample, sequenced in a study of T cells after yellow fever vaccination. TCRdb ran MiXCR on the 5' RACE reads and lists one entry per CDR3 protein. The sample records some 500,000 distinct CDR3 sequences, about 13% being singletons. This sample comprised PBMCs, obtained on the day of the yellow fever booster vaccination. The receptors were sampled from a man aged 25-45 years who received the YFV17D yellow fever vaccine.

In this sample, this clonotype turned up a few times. The CDR3 bases are TGCAGCGGTGGGGGGCCCAACACTGAAGCTTTCTTT. Its translation is CSGGGPNTEAFF. This chain links TRBV29-1 with TRBJ1-1; TRBD1 is a possible D gene (6 bases). Trimming stripped 7 bases from V and 2 bases from J, with 11 bases between. The CDR3 loop spans 12 amino acids. The V gene's germline CDR1 is SQVTM and CDR2 ANQGSEA.

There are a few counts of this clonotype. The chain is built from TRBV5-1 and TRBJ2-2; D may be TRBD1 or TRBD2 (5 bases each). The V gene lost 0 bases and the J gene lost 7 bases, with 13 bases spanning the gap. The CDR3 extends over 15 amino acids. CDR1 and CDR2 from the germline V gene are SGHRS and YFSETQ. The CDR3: CASSLGAGSSGELFF. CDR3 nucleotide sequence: TGCGCCAGCAGCTTGGGCGCAGGGAGTAGCGGGGAGCTGTTTTTT.

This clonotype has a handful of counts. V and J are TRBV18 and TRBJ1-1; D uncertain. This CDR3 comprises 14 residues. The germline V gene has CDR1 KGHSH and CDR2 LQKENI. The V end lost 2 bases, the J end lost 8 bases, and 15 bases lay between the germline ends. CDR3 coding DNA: TGTGCCAGCTCACCAATGTTCCGGACCGACGAAGCTTTCTTT. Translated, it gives CASSPMFRTDEAFF.

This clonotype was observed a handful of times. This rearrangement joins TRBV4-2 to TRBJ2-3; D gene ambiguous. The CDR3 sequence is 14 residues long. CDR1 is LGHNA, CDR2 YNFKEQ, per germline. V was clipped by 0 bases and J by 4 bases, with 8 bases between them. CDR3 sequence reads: CASSQDENADTQYF. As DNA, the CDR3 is TGTGCCAGCAGCCAAGATGAGAACGCAGATACGCAGTATTTT.

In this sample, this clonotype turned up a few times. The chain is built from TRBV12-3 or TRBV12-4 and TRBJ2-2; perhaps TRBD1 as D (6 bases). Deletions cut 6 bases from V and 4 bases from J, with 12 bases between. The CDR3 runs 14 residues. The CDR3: CASRKQGSTGELFF. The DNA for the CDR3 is TGTGCCAGCAGGAAACAGGGTTCCACCGGGGAGCTGTTTTTT.

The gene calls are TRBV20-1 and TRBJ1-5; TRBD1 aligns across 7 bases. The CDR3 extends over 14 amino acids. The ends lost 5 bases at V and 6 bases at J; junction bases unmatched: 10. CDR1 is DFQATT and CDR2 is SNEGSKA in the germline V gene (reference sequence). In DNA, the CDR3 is TGCAGTGCTGAGGGGGCCTCGAGAAGTCAGCCCCAGCATTTT. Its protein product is CSAEGASRSQPQHF.

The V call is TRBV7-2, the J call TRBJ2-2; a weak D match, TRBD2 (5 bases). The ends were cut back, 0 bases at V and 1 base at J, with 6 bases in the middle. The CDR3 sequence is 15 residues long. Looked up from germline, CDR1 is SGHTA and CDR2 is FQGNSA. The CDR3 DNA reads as TGTGCCAGCAGCTTAGCCCGGGAGAACACCGGGGAGCTGTTTTTT. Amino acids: CASSLARENTGELFF.

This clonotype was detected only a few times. The CDR3 nucleotides are TGTGCCGCGAGTGGGAGCTTGGAGGGGACCCAGTACTTC. Translated, it gives CAASGSLEGTQYF. V gene TRBV7-2 combines with J gene TRBJ2-5; D might be TRBD2 (6 bases). CDR1 SGHTA and CDR2 FQGNSA come from the germline V gene. This CDR3 contains 13 residues. Trimming pared 11 bases from V and 7 bases from J, leaving 20 bases between. Looking up the rest from reference TRBV7-2 and TRBJ2-5 gives the full variable domain: GAGVSQSPSNKVTEKGKDVELRCDPISGHTALYWYRQSLGQGLEFLIYFQGNSAPDKSGLPSDRFSAERTGGSVSTLTIQRTQQEDSAVYLCAASGSLEGTQYFGPGTRLLVL.

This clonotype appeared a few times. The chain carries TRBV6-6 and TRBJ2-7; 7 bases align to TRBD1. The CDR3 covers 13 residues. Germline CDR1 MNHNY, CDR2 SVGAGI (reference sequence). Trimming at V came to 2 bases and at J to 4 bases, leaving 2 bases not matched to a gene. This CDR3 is CASSYPGQYEQYF. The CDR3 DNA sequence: TGTGCCAGCAGTTACCCGGGACAGTACGAGCAGTACTTC.

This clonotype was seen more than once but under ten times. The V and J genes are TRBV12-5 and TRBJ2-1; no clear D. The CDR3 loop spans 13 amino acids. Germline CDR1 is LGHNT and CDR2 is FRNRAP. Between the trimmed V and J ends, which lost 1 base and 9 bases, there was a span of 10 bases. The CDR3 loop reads CASGLDSQFEQFF. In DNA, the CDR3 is TGTGCTAGTGGTTTGGACTCCCAGTTTGAGCAGTTCTTC.

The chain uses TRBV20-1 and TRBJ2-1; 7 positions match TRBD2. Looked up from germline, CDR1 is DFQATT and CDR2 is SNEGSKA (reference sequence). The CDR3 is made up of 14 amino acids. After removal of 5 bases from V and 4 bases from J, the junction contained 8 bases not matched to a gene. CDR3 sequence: CSAWGGLEYNEQFF. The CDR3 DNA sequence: TGCAGTGCTTGGGGAGGACTAGAGTACAATGAGCAGTTCTTC.

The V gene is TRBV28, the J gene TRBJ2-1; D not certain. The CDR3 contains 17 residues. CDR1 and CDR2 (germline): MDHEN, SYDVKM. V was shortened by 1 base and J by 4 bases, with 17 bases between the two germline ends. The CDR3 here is CASSLSADPNTYNEQFF. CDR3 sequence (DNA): TGTGCCAGCAGTTTATCGGCGGATCCTAATACTTACAATGAGCAGTTCTTC.

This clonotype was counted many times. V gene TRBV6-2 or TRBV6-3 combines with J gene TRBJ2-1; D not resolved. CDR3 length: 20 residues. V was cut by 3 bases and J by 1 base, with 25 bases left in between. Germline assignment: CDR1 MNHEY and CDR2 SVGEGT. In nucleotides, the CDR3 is TGTGCCAGCAGTTATAAGGCGGCCCCCTCCCAGGAAAAGTCCTACAATGAGCAGTTCTTC. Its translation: CASSYKAAPSQEKSYNEQFF.

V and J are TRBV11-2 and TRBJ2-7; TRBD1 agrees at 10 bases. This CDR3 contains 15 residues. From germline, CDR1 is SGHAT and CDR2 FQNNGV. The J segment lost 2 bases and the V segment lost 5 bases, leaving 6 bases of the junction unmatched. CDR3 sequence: CASSPRTGGPYEQYF. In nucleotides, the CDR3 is TGTGCCAGCAGCCCCCGGACAGGGGGTCCCTACGAGCAGTACTTC. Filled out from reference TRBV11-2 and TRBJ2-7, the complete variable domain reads EAGVAQSPRYKIIEKRQSVAFWCNPISGHATLYWYQQILGQGPKLLIQFQNNGVVDDSQLPKDRFSAERLKGVDSTLKIQPAKLEDSAVYLCASSPRTGGPYEQYFGPGTRLTVT.

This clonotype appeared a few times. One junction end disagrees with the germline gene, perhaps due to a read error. CDR3 loop: CSASLSGTLAF. In DNA form, the CDR3 reads TGCAGTGCTTCCCTTAGCGGGACCTTGGCCTTC. This sequence joins TRBV20-1 and TRBJ2-5; 8 bases are shared with TRBD2. CDR1 DFQATT and CDR2 SNEGSKA come from the germline V gene (reference sequence). The CDR3 has 11 residues.

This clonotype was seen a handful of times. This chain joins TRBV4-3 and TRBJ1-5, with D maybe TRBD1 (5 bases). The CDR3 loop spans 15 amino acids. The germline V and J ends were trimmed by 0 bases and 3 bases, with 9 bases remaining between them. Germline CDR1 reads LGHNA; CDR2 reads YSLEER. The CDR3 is CASSQDLGDNQPQHF. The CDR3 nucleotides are TGCGCCAGCAGCCAAGATTTAGGGGACAATCAGCCCCAGCATTTT.

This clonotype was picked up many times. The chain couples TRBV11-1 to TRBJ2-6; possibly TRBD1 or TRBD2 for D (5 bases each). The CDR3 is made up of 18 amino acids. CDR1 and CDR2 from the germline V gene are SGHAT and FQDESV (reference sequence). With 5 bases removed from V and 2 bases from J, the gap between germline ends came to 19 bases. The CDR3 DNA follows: TGTGCCAGCAGCCTTCTTGGGGGAAGAGAGGCTGGGGCCAACGTCCTGACTTTC. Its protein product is CASSLLGGREAGANVLTF.

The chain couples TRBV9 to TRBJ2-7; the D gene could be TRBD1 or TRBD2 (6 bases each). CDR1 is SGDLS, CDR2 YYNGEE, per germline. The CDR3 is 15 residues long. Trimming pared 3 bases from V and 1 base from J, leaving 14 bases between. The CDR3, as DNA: TGTGCCAGCAGCGCCCGGGGGCAGGGGTCCTACGAGCAGTACTTC. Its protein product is CASSARGQGSYEQYF.

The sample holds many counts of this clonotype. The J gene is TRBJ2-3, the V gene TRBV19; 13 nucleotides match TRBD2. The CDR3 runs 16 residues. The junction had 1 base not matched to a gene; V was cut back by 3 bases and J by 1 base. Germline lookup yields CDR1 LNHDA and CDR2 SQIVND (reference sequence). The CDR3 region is CASSIGLAGGTDTQYF. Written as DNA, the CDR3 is TGTGCCAGTAGTATCGGACTAGCGGGAGGCACAGATACGCAGTATTTT.

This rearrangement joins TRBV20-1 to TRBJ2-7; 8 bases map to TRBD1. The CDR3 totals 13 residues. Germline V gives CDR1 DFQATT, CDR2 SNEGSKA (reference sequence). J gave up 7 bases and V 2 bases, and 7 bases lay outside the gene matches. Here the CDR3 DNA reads TGCAGTGCTAGACAGGGGGCGCAGGGTGAGCAGTACTTC. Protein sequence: CSARQGAQGEQYF.

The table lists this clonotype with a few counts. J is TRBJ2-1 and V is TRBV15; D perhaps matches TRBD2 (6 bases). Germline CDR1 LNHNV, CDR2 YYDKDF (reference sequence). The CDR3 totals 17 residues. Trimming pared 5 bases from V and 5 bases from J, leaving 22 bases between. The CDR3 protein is CATSSRRGGALNNEQFF. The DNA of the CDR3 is TGTGCCACCAGCTCTCGTAGGGGAGGAGCGTTAAACAATGAGCAGTTCTTC. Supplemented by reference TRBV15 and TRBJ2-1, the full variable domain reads DAMVIQNPRYQVTQFGKPVTLSCSQTLNHNVMYWYQQKSSQAPKLLFHYYDKDFNNEADTPDNFQSRRPNTSFCFLDIRSPGLGDTAMYLCATSSRRGGALNNEQFFGPGTRLTVL.

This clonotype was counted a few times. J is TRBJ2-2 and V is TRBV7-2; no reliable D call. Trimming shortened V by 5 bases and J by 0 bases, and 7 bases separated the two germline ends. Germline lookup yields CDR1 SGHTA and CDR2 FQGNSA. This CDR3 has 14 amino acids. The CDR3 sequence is CASSRLANTGELFF. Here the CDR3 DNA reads TGTGCCAGCAGCCGCCTCGCGAACACCGGGGAGCTGTTTTTT.

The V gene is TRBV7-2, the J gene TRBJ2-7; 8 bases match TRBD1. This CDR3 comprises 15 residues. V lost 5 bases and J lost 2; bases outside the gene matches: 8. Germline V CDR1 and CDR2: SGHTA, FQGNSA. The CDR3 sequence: CASSRQDRAAYEQYF. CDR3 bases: TGTGCCAGCAGCCGTCAGGACAGGGCAGCCTACGAGCAGTACTTC.

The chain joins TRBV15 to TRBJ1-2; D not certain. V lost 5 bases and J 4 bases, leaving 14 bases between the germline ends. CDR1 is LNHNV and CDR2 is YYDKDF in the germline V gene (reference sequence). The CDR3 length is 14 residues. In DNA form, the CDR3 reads TGTGCCACCAGCCCACCTCTCGTAGGCTATGGCTACACCTTC. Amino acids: CATSPPLVGYGYTF.

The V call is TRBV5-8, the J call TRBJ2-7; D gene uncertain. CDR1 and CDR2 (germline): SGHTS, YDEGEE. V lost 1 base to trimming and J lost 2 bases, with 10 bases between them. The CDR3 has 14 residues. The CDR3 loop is CASSLPARAYEQYF. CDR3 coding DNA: TGTGCCAGCAGCTTGCCAGCCCGCGCCTACGAGCAGTACTTC.

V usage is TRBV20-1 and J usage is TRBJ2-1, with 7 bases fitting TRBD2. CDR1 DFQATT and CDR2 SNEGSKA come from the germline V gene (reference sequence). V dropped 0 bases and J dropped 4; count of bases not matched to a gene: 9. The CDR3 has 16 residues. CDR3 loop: CSARDFLAGDYNEQFF. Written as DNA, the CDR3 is TGCAGTGCTAGAGATTTTCTCGCGGGAGATTACAATGAGCAGTTCTTC.

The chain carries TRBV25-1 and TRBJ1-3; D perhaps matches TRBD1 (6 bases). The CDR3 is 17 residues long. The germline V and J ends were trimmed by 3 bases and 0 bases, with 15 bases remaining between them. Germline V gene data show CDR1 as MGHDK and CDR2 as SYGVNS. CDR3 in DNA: TGTGCCAGCAGTGATGAGGGCGGGGGCTACTCTGGAAACACCATATATTTT. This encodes CASSDEGGGYSGNTIYF.